The 28 T cell receptor beta chains presented below share a single source sample, sequenced in a study of human T cells and chemical hapten exposure. TCRdb itself ran the RACE reads through MiXCR, one entry per CDR3 protein. The table lists some 77,000 distinct CDR3 sequences, 8.5% to 9.5% of them singletons. Time point described: healthy volunteer bleed at 6 weeks. Total RNA extraction was carried out from unfractionated whole blood. The sequenced material came from whole blood. Receptors were obtained from a female donor in good health. Some clones in this sample may be carry-over from other donors' samples.

This clonotype has at least ten counts. CDR3 protein: CASSPSGGALGTQYF. In DNA form, the CDR3 reads TGTGCCAGCTCACCATCTGGGGGGGCCTTGGGTACGCAGTATTTT. V is TRBV18 and J is TRBJ2-3; possible D gene TRBD2, 7 bases. This CDR3 contains 15 residues. Germline V gives CDR1 KGHSH, CDR2 LQKENI. The V gene lost 2 bases and the J gene lost 8 bases, with 17 bases spanning the gap.

This clonotype occurred a few times. This chain uses TRBV7-2 with TRBJ2-3; either TRBD1 or TRBD2 may supply D (5 bases each). The germline CDR1 and CDR2 sequences are SGHTA and FQGNSA. The CDR3 is 17 amino acids. Trimming took off 2 bases at V and 2 bases at J, with 17 bases between the two ends. The CDR3 sequence: CASSLRPPGRNTDTQYF. The CDR3 region has the DNA TGTGCCAGCAGCTTACGTCCCCCGGGACGGAACACAGATACGCAGTATTTT.

This clonotype was observed at least ten times. The V and J genes are TRBV2 and TRBJ2-3; D is unresolved. The CDR3 runs 13 residues. Trimming shortened V by 9 bases and J by 1 base, and 11 bases separated the two germline ends. CDR1 is SNHLY, CDR2 FYNNEI, per germline. CDR3 region: CARSLRGTDTQYF. CDR3 nucleotide sequence: TGTGCCAGATCTTTACGGGGCACAGATACGCAGTATTTT. The full variable domain, in which reference TRBV2 and TRBJ2-3 provide the parts outside the CDR3, is EPEVTQTPSHQVTQMGQEVILRCVPISNHLYFYWYRQILGQKVEFLVSFYNNEISEKSEIFDDQFSVERPDGSNFTLKIRSTKLEDSAMYFCARSLRGTDTQYFGPGTRLTVL.

Only a few counts were recorded for this clonotype. The V gene is TRBV12-3 or TRBV12-4, the J gene TRBJ1-2, with no clear D. The CDR3 extends over 12 amino acids. Trimming removed 3 bases from V and 5 bases from J, with 7 bases in between. CDR3 DNA sequence: TGTGCCAGCAGTTTTCCCAGTTATGGCTACACCTTC. Residues: CASSFPSYGYTF.

The J gene is TRBJ2-3, the V gene TRBV10-3, with 8 bases fitting TRBD2. This CDR3 has 16 amino acids. The J segment lost 7 bases and the V segment lost 3 bases, leaving 12 bases of the junction unmatched. The germline V gene has CDR1 ENHRY and CDR2 SYGVKD. The CDR3 here is CAISEEASGLKHTQYF. The CDR3 DNA reads TGTGCCATCAGTGAAGAGGCTAGCGGGTTGAAGCATACGCAGTATTTT.

V is TRBV20-1 and J is TRBJ2-7; 11 positions match TRBD1. The CDR3 has 13 residues. Germline V CDR1 and CDR2: DFQATT, SNEGSKA (reference sequence). Trimming took 6 bases from V and 2 from J; bases not matched to a gene: 3. The CDR3 region has the DNA TGCAGTGCCCCGGGACAGGGGGCCTACGAGCAGTACTTC. It encodes CSAPGQGAYEQYF.

This clonotype was recorded at least ten times. The V call is TRBV20-1, the J call TRBJ1-6; TRBD1 might be the D (6 bases). The CDR3 length is 13 residues. The germline V and J ends were trimmed by 4 bases and 7 bases, with 11 bases remaining between them. Germline V gene data show CDR1 as DFQATT and CDR2 as SNEGSKA (reference sequence). CDR3 sequence: CSAKIRGNSPLHF. CDR3 nucleotide sequence: TGCAGTGCTAAAATCAGGGGAAATTCACCCCTCCACTTT.

This clonotype came up a few times. This sequence joins TRBV5-1 and TRBJ2-7; D call uncertain. The CDR3 loop spans 14 amino acids. Trimming took 2 bases from V and 4 from J, leaving 13 bases between them. Looked up from germline, CDR1 is SGHRS and CDR2 is YFSETQ. In DNA form, the CDR3 reads TGCGCCAGCAGCTTTAGGGCACTAACTTACGAGCAGTACTTC. Translation: CASSFRALTYEQYF.

The rearrangement uses TRBV9 and TRBJ2-5; 9 bases line up with TRBD1. J was trimmed by 4 bases and V by 3 bases; bases with no gene match: 10. Germline CDR1 is SGDLS and CDR2 is YYNGEE. This CDR3 contains 16 residues. The CDR3 bases are TGTGCCAGCAGCGCTAGGGACAGGGACATTCGAGAGACCCAGTACTTC. Amino acid sequence: CASSARDRDIRETQYF.

This clonotype appeared a few times. The V and J genes are TRBV28 and TRBJ2-5, with a tentative D call TRBD2 (6 bases). Germline V CDR1 and CDR2: MDHEN, SYDVKM. This CDR3 spans 13 amino acids. The V and J ends lost 6 bases and 5 bases respectively, with 13 bases between them. This CDR3 is CASSLGGSETQYF. The CDR3 nucleotides read TGTGCCAGCAGCTTGGGGGGTTCCGAGACCCAGTACTTC.

There are many counts of this clonotype. The J gene is TRBJ2-7, the V gene TRBV10-3; 7 positions agree with TRBD1. The CDR3 length is 14 residues. Germline CDR1 reads ENHRY; CDR2 reads SYGVKD. V shed 6 bases, J shed 3 bases, and the junction held 8 bases outside the gene matches. The CDR3 bases are TGTGCCATCAGCCCCGGGACAGCCCGCTACGAGCAGTACTTC. This codes for CAISPGTARYEQYF.

This rearrangement joins TRBV7-2 to TRBJ1-1; no reliable D call. Germline CDR1 SGHTA, CDR2 FQGNSA. Trimming took off 3 bases at V and 1 base at J, with 6 bases between the two ends. The length of the CDR3 is 13 residues. The CDR3 protein is CASSFERNTEAFF. The CDR3 nucleotides are TGTGCCAGCAGCTTTGAGAGGAACACTGAAGCTTTCTTT.

The chain combines TRBV7-6 with TRBJ2-6; no firm D call. With 5 bases removed from V and 2 bases from J, the gap between germline ends came to 10 bases. Germline assignment: CDR1 SGHVS and CDR2 FNYEAQ. The CDR3 contains 15 residues. The CDR3 DNA sequence: TGTGCCAGCAGCCGGTCGGGTCCTGGGGCCAACGTCCTGACTTTC. It codes for CASSRSGPGANVLTF.

This chain uses TRBV6-6 with TRBJ1-1; 8 bases align to TRBD1. CDR1 is MNHNY, CDR2 SVGAGI, per germline (reference sequence). The CDR3 has 16 amino acids. V lost 0 bases, J lost 0 bases, and 3 bases stayed unmatched. In DNA, the CDR3 is TGTGCCAGCAGTTACTCTGAGACAGGGGTGAACACTGAAGCTTTCTTT. Translated, it gives CASSYSETGVNTEAFF.

This clonotype was seen many times. The CDR3 region is CSARGTSGGGQYF. The CDR3 DNA reads as TGCAGTGCTAGAGGCACTAGCGGGGGGGGGCAGTACTTC. J is TRBJ2-7 and V is TRBV20-1, with 13 bases identical to TRBD2. V trimming: 1 base; J trimming: 9 bases; junction bases outside the gene matches: 3. Germline values: CDR1 DFQATT, CDR2 SNEGSKA (reference sequence). This CDR3 has 13 residues.

This clonotype was found many times. The CDR3 loop reads CAISESGAVDQPQHF. Here the CDR3 DNA reads TGTGCCATCAGTGAGTCTGGGGCAGTTGATCAGCCCCAGCATTTT. This sequence joins TRBV10-3 and TRBJ1-5; D possibly corresponds to TRBD1 (5 bases). V was trimmed by 0 bases and J by 5 bases, leaving 11 bases between them. Germline V lookup: CDR1 ENHRY, CDR2 SYGVKD. The CDR3 extends over 15 amino acids.

This clonotype was seen many times. The chain has TRBV7-2 and TRBJ1-1; 7 bases line up with TRBD1. CDR1 and CDR2 from the germline V gene are SGHTA and FQGNSA. This CDR3 is built from 12 residues. V dropped 1 base and J dropped 9; count of bases not matched to a gene: 2. CDR3 DNA sequence: TGTGCCAGCAGCTTAGTACAGGGGAAAGCTTTCTTT. Residues: CASSLVQGKAFF.

The sample holds many counts of this clonotype. The rearrangement links TRBV5-1 to TRBJ1-2, with no clear D. The V gene's germline CDR1 is SGHRS and CDR2 YFSETQ. The germline V and J ends were trimmed by 4 bases and 2 bases, with 9 bases remaining between them. This CDR3 has 13 residues. CDR3 in DNA: TGCGCCAGCAGCGTAGACACGAACTATGGCTACACCTTC. Translated, it gives CASSVDTNYGYTF.

V is TRBV14 and J is TRBJ2-3; TRBD2 agrees at 8 bases. V gave up 5 bases and J gave up 5 bases; unmatched junction bases: 12. CDR1 SGHDN and CDR2 FVKESK come from the germline V gene. The CDR3 loop spans 16 amino acids. DNA for the CDR3: TGTGCCAGCAGCTCTACTCTACGACTAGCGAGAGATACGCAGTATTTT. It encodes CASSSTLRLARDTQYF.

There are many counts of this clonotype. V and J are TRBV29-1 and TRBJ1-2; D call uncertain. V was cut by 8 bases and J by 6 bases, with 22 bases left in between. This CDR3 has 14 residues. The germline V gene has CDR1 SQVTM and CDR2 ANQGSEA. The CDR3 sequence: CSSKGGNQKDGYTF. The CDR3 coding sequence is TGCAGCTCCAAGGGCGGGAATCAGAAGGATGGCTACACCTTC.

This chain connects TRBV5-1 to TRBJ2-4; 8 nucleotides match TRBD2. The CDR3 is made up of 14 amino acids. The V and J ends lost 0 bases and 5 bases, in that order; junction bases with no gene match: 1. The germline V gene has CDR1 SGHRS and CDR2 YFSETQ. CDR3 DNA sequence: TGCGCCAGCAGCTTGGCGGGGGGGGAAAACATTCAGTACTTC. Residues: CASSLAGGENIQYF.

The chain couples TRBV6-2 or TRBV6-3 to TRBJ1-2, with TRBD1 matching 8 bases. The CDR3 totals 13 residues. Germline V gene data show CDR1 as MNHEY and CDR2 as SVGEGT. Losses at the gene ends were 2 bases for V and 7 bases for J; bases not matched to a gene: 3. The CDR3 DNA sequence: TGTGCCAGCAGTTACCGGGACAGGCCTGGCTACACCTTC. It codes for CASSYRDRPGYTF.

This clonotype occurred a few times. The rearrangement joins TRBV5-5 to TRBJ1-1; no clear D gene. The V gene lost 0 bases and the J gene lost 6 bases, with 18 bases spanning the gap. The CDR3 length is 16 residues. CDR1 is SGHKS and CDR2 is YYEKEE in the germline V gene (reference sequence). CDR3 in amino acids: CASSLEIRRALPEAFF. Written as DNA, the CDR3 is TGTGCCAGCAGCTTGGAGATCCGGAGGGCCCTACCTGAAGCTTTCTTT.

This chain joins TRBV12-3 or TRBV12-4 and TRBJ1-2; D unresolved. The CDR3 has 14 amino acids. Trimming cost V 0 bases and J 5 bases, with 10 bases left between them. The CDR3 DNA is TGTGCCAGCAGTTTAGCGCCGCAGATTTATGGCTACACCTTC. It is translated as CASSLAPQIYGYTF.

This clonotype appeared many times. The V gene is TRBV12-3 or TRBV12-4, the J gene TRBJ1-2, with TRBD1 matching 8 bases. Trimming cost V 5 bases and J 0 bases; bases outside gene matches: 5. The CDR3 has 15 amino acids. The CDR3 nucleotides are TGTGCCAGCAGTCCCGGACAGGGAACTAACTATGGCTACACCTTC. Amino acids: CASSPGQGTNYGYTF.

Many counts were recorded for this clonotype. The chain couples TRBV12-3 or TRBV12-4 to TRBJ1-3, with unresolved D. V was shortened by 8 bases and J by 0 bases, with 8 bases between the two germline ends. The CDR3 contains 13 residues. The CDR3 sequence is CASDSRSGNTIYF. The DNA for the CDR3 is TGTGCCAGCGATAGCCGCTCTGGAAACACCATATATTTT.

In this sample, this clonotype turned up a few times. The rearrangement joins TRBV2 to TRBJ2-7; D remains unclear. Germline CDR1 is SNHLY and CDR2 is FYNNEI. V dropped 7 bases and J dropped 6 bases, with 7 bases sitting between them. The CDR3 spans 10 residues. CDR3 sequence (DNA): TGTGCCAGCAAGTTTGGCGAGCAGTACTTC. It codes for CASKFGEQYF.

This clonotype was counted many times. The chain is built from TRBV9 and TRBJ2-3; 8 bases align to TRBD2. Germline V gene lookup returns CDR1 SGDLS and CDR2 YYNGEE. The CDR3 spans 16 residues. Germline trimming cut 0 bases from V and 4 bases from J; bases unmatched to any gene: 7. CDR3 residues: CASSVDDSGEADTQYF. CDR3 in DNA: TGTGCCAGCAGCGTAGATGATAGCGGGGAGGCAGATACGCAGTATTTT.